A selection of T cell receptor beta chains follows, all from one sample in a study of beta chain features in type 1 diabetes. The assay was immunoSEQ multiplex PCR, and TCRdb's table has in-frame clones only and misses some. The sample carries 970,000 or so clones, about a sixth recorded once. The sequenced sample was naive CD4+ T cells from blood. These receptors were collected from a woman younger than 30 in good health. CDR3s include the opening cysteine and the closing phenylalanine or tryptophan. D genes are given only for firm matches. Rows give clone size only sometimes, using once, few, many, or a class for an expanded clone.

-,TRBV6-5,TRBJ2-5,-,TGTGCCAGCAGTACAGGGAGGCAAGAGACCCAGTACTTC,CASSTGRQETQYF
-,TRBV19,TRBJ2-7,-,TGTGCCAGTAGTACCCGCCCAGGTTACGAGCAGTACTTC,CASSTRPGYEQYF
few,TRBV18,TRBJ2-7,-,TGTGCCAGCTCACCATCCATGTCCTACGAGCAGTACTTC,CASSPSMSYEQYF
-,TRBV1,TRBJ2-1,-,TGCACCAGCAGCCCCGTAGGGTTGGGAGATGGAGATCAATCCTACAATGAGCAGTTCTTC,CTSSPVGLGDGDQSYNEQFF
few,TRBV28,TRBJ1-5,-,TGTGCCAGCAGTGGTGGGGGTTGGAGCCAGCCCCAGCATTTT,CASSGGGWSQPQHF
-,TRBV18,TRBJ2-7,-,TGTGCCAGCTCACCGTCTCAGGGAATCCACAAGCAGTACTTC,CASSPSQGIHKQYF
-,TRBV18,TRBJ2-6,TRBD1,TGTGCCAGCTCCCTACAGGGGGCGTTAAGATCTGGGGCCAACGTCCTGACTTTC,CASSLQGALRSGANVLTF
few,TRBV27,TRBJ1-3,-,TGTGCCAGCAGTTTACAGGGCGTCTCTGGAAACACCATATATTTT,CASSLQGVSGNTIYF
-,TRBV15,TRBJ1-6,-,TGTGCCACCAGCAGAGATCTCGCAGGGACTAATTCACCCCTCCACTTT,CATSRDLAGTNSPLHF
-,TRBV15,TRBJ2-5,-,TGTGCCACCACCCAGGACTTCAGTCTTCGGGGGCAGTACTTC,CATTQDFSLRGQYF
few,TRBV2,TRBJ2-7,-,TGTGCCAGCAGACCCGGGGGAGGCCGCTCTCAGCAGTACTTC,CASRPGGGRSQQYF
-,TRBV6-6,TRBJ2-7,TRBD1,TGTGCCAGCAGGGCCGGGACAGACTACGAGCAGTACTTC,CASRAGTDYEQYF
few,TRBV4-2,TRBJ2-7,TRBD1,TGTGCCAGCAGCCAAGCGTCGCCGTCCGGACAGGGGGGGTCCTACGAGCAGTACTTC,CASSQASPSGQGGSYEQYF
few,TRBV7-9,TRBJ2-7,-,TGTGCCAGCAGCGGACGCGGTATCCACGAGCAGTACTTC,CASSGRGIHEQYF
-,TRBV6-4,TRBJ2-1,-,TGTGCCAGCAGTGCTCGGTCCGGAGGTAATGAGCAGTTCTTC,CASSARSGGNEQFF
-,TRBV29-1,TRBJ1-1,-,TGCAGCGTTGAACGTCCCTTGAACACTGAAGCTTTCTTT,CSVERPLNTEAFF
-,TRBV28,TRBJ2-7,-,TGTGCCAGCAGTCCATTCGGGACCTACGAGCAGTACTTC,CASSPFGTYEQYF
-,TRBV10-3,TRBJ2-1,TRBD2,TGTGCCATCAGTGAGTTAAACGGGGGACGTAGCGGGAGGGCCGTCATAAATGAGCAGTTCTTC,CAISELNGGRSGRAVINEQFF
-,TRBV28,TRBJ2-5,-,TGTGCCAGCAGCATACCGGGGAGACAAGAGACCCAGTACTTC,CASSIPGRQETQYF
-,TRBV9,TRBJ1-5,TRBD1,TGTGCCAGCAGCGTCGGACAGGGGGGAGATCAGCCCCAGCATTTT,CASSVGQGGDQPQHF
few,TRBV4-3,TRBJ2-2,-,TGCGCCAGCAGCCAAGAGACTAGTTTCTCCGGGGAGCTGTTTTTT,CASSQETSFSGELFF
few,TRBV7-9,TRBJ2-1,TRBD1,TGTGCCAGCAACTTATTACAGGGGGTAAACAATGAGCAGTTCTTC,CASNLLQGVNNEQFF
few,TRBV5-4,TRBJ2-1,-,TGTGCCAGCAGACCGGGGTCTTGGTACAATGAGCAGTTCTTC,CASRPGSWYNEQFF
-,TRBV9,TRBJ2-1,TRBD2,TGTGCCAGCAGCGTACTAGCGGGAGACCACAATGAGCAGTTCTTC,CASSVLAGDHNEQFF
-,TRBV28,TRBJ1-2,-,TGTGCCAGCATTAGTAACTATGGCTACACCTTC,CASISNYGYTF
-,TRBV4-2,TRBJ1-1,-,TGTGCCAGCAGCCAAGGGGCCCGGGACATCCTTAACACTGAAGCTTTCTTT,CASSQGARDILNTEAFF
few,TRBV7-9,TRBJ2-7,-,TGTGCCAGCAGCCGTTCATCGTGGGGCCTAAGCTACGAGCAGTACTTC,CASSRSSWGLSYEQYF
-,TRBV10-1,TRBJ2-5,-,TGCGCCAGCAGGGCCCCCAGGGCACAAGAGACCCAGTACTTC,CASRAPRAQETQYF
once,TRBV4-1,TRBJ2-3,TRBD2,TGCGCCAGCAGCCAAGGGACTAGCGGGAGATTGGCGTCGGGTACGCAGTATTTT,CASSQGTSGRLASGTQYF
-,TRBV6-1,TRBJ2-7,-,TGTGCCAGCAGTGAAGCGCTGGGGTTGTTCCCCTACGAGCAGTACTTC,CASSEALGLFPYEQYF
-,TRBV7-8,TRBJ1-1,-,TGTGCCACCAGTTCGGGGAACACTGAAGCTTTCTTT,CATSSGNTEAFF
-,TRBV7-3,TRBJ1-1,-,TGTGCCAGCAGCCGAAAGGGATCTGAAGCTTTCTTT,CASSRKGSEAFF
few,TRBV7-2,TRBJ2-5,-,TGTGCCAGCAGCTTAGTTTGGGGTGATGAGACCCAGTACTTC,CASSLVWGDETQYF
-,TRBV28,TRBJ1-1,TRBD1,TGTGCCGGGGCGCCGGGACAGGGGCCTGAAGCTTTCTTT,CAGAPGQGPEAFF
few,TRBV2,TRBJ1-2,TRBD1,TGTGCCAGCGGCCAAGACAGGGTAGTATATGGCTACACCTTC,CASGQDRVVYGYTF
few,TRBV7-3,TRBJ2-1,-,TGTGCCAGCAGCTTATCTGGAGCGGACGATGAGCAGTTCTTC,CASSLSGADDEQFF
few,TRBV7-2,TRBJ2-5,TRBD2,TGTGCCAGCAGCTCGGGACTAGCGGGATGGGGAGAGACCCAGTACTTC,CASSSGLAGWGETQYF
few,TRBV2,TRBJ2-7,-,TGTGCCAGCAGTCACGGACGGGCAGCCCCCTACGAGCAGTACTTC,CASSHGRAAPYEQYF
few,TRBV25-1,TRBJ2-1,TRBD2,TGTGCCAGCAGTGAAGTTAGGTCTAGCGGAAACAATGAGCAGTTCTTC,CASSEVRSSGNNEQFF
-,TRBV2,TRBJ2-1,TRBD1,TGTGCCAGCAGTGCCCCACACAGGGGGATAGTCAATGAGCAGTTCTTC,CASSAPHRGIVNEQFF
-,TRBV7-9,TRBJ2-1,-,TGTGCCAGCAGCTTAGACGGGGGCTCCTACAATGAGCAGTTCTTC,CASSLDGGSYNEQFF